A selection of T cell receptor beta chains follows, all from one sample in a study of OX40 agonist ivuxolimab in advanced cancers. Libraries were prepared by immunoSEQ multiplex PCR; TCRdb keeps only in-frame clonotypes and omits some of them. Of around 80,000 clones detected, around 86% appear once; the ten largest clones hold approximately 0.3%. The sequences come from CD4+ or CD8+ T cells sorted from blood, collected in a trial of the OX40 agonist ivuxolimab. These receptors were collected from an adult with an advanced solid tumor such as melanoma, head and neck, liver or kidney cancer. Each CDR3 is given with its conserved first and last residue. Fields, in order: clone size, V gene, J gene, CDR3 length, D gene, CDR3 DNA, CDR3 protein. The D gene is left open where the match is weak. Clone size appears in some rows only: once, few, many, or a class for an expanded clone.

>-|TRBV5-1|TRBJ2-4|15|-
TGCGCCAGCAGCTTAGACAGGGAGGGGGAAAACATTCAGTACTTC
CASSLDREGENIQYF
>-|TRBV7-2|TRBJ2-7|15|-
TGTGCCAGCAGCCCCGGAAGAGAGTATGCCTACGAGCAGTACTTC
CASSPGREYAYEQYF
>-|TRBV5-6|TRBJ2-5|13|-
TGTGCCAGCACCCTGACAGGCGGGGAGACCCAGTACTTC
CASTLTGGETQYF
>few|TRBV5-5|TRBJ2-1|15|TRBD2
TGTGCCAGCAGCGCGACTAGCGGGAGGGACAATGAGCAGTTCTTC
CASSATSGRDNEQFF
>once|TRBV6-6|TRBJ1-1|15|-
TGTGCCAGCAGTTACGGGAGGGGCGCGAACACTGAAGCTTTCTTT
CASSYGRGANTEAFF
>-|TRBV5-4|TRBJ2-7|13|-
TGTGCCAGCAGCAGGGACACGACCTACGAGCAGTACTTC
CASSRDTTYEQYF
>-|TRBV19|TRBJ2-7|15|-
TGTGCCAGTAGTATACAAGGCGTTGGAACCTACGAGCAGTACTTC
CASSIQGVGTYEQYF
>-|TRBV5-4|TRBJ1-1|15|-
TGTGCCAGCAGCTTTCTCGACAGGTCGAACACTGAAGCTTTCTTT
CASSFLDRSNTEAFF
>-|TRBV12-5|TRBJ2-1|14|-
TGTGCTAGTCGTTCGTCCGGGCCGGACAATGAGCAGTTCTTC
CASRSSGPDNEQFF
>-|TRBV11-2|TRBJ2-1|14|TRBD1
TGTGCCAGCAGTGACAGGGGGCGAGCCAATGAGCAGTTCTTC
CASSDRGRANEQFF
>-|TRBV30|TRBJ2-7|11|-
TGTGCCTGGAGTGGAGATTACGAGCAGTACTTC
CAWSGDYEQYF
>-|TRBV15|TRBJ1-2|13|-
TGTGCCACCAGCAGAGCCCACACCTATGGCTACACCTTC
CATSRAHTYGYTF
>-|TRBV7-3|TRBJ2-3|15|-
TGTGCCAGCAGCTCCCGACTAGGCGGCACAGATACGCAGTATTTT
CASSSRLGGTDTQYF
>-|TRBV4-1|TRBJ1-5|16|-
TGCGCCAGCAGCCAAGATAGAACAGGGTATAGTCAGCCCCAGCATTTT
CASSQDRTGYSQPQHF
>once|TRBV7-8|TRBJ1-5|16|-
TGTGCCAGCAGCTTAGGTCGGGATGGAGGGAATCAGCCCCAGCATTTT
CASSLGRDGGNQPQHF
>few|TRBV29-1|TRBJ1-2|13|-
TGCAGCGTTGAAAAGAATCGAGGGTATGGCTACACCTTC
CSVEKNRGYGYTF
>-|TRBV2|TRBJ1-5|13|-
TGTGCCAGCAGGACAGTGAGCAATCAGCCCCAGCATTTT
CASRTVSNQPQHF
>-|TRBV7-8|TRBJ1-1|12|-
TGTGCCAGCAGCTTTGAGACCTTTGAAGCTTTCTTT
CASSFETFEAFF
>-|TRBV6-5|TRBJ2-7|11|-
TGTGCCAGCAGCCTTGGTTACGAGCAGTACTTC
CASSLGYEQYF
>-|TRBV7-3|TRBJ2-1|13|TRBD2
TGTGCCAGCAGCTTACTAGCGGGACTTGAGCAGTTCTTC
CASSLLAGLEQFF
>-|TRBV30|TRBJ2-3|15|TRBD2
TGTGCCTGGACCATTAGCGGGAGGGCCGTAGATACGCAGTATTTT
CAWTISGRAVDTQYF
>-|TRBV27|TRBJ2-3|18|-
TGTGCCAGCAGTTTATTTTACAGGAGCTACCCTAGCACAGATACGCAGTATTTT
CASSLFYRSYPSTDTQYF